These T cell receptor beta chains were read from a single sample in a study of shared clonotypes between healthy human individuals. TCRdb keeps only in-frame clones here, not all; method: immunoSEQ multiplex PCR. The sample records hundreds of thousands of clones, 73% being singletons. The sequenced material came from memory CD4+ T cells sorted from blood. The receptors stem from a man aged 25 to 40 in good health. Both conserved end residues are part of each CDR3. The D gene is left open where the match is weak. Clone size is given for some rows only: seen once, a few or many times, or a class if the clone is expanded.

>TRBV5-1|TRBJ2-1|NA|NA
TGCGCCAGCAGCTTGGGGCAGACCCGCGGTAATGAGCAGTTCTTC
CASSLGQTRGNEQFF
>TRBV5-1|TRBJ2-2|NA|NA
TGCGCCAGCAGCTTGCGTACGAGCGCCGGGGAGCTGTTTTTT
CASSLRTSAGELFF
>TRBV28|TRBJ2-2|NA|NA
TGTGCCAGCAGTGTGGGGACTTTCACCACCGGGGAGCTGTTTTTT
CASSVGTFTTGELFF
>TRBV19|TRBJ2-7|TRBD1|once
TGTGCCAGTAGTCCGGGACAGCCGTACGAGCAGTACTTC
CASSPGQPYEQYF
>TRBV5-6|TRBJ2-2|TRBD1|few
TGTGCCAGCAGCCGGGACAGGGGGTTTGGTGACACCGGGGAGCTGTTTTTT
CASSRDRGFGDTGELFF
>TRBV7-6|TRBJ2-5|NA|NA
TGTGCCAGCAGCCCTACAGGGACCCGAGAGACCCAGTACTTC
CASSPTGTRETQYF
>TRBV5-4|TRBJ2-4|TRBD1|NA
TGTGCCAGCAGCAGGACAGGGCAGGGGGCCAAAAACATTCAGTACTTC
CASSRTGQGAKNIQYF
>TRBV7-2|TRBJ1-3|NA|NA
TGTGCCAGCAGCCTTGTGGTCGGAAACACCATATATTTT
CASSLVVGNTIYF
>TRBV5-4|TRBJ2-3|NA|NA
TGTGCCAGCAGCCCGACTCGCACAGATACGCAGTATTTT
CASSPTRTDTQYF
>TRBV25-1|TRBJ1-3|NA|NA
TGTGCCATCGAGTCCTCTGGAAACACCATATATTTT
CAIESSGNTIYF
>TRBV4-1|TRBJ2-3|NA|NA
TGCGCCAGCAGCCAAGATCTTAACCTCTGGGATACGCAGTATTTT
CASSQDLNLWDTQYF
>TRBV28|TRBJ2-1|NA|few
TGTGCCAGCAGTTTGCCCCATACTAGTTCCAATGAGCAGTTCTTC
CASSLPHTSSNEQFF
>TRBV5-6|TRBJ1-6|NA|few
TGTGCCAGCAGCCGCCCCGACGGTAATTCACCCCTCCACTTT
CASSRPDGNSPLHF
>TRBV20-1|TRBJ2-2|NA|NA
TGCAGTGCTATGGGGACCGGGGAGCTGTTTTTT
CSAMGTGELFF
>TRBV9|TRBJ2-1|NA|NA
TGTGCCAGCAGCGCCCCAGGGTTGGGGCATGAGCAGTTCTTC
CASSAPGLGHEQFF
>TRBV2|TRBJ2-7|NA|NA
TGTGCCACCAACGAAGGGTTATTAACCTACGAGCAGTACTTC
CATNEGLLTYEQYF
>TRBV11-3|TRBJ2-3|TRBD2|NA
TGTGCCAGCAGTTATAGCGGGAGAGGTGCAGATACGCAGTATTTT
CASSYSGRGADTQYF
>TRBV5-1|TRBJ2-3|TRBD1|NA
TGCGCCAGCAGCCTTCAGGGGGTAAATACAGATACGCAGTATTTT
CASSLQGVNTDTQYF
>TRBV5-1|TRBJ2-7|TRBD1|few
TGCGCCAGCAGCCCCCGGACGGGACAGGGGGCTAAGGGTGCCGAGCAGTACTTC
CASSPRTGQGAKGAEQYF
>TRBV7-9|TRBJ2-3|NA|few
TGTGCCAGCAGCTTTAGCGACTCTCGAGGGTATTTT
CASSFSDSRGYF
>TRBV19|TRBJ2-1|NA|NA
TGTGCCAGTAGTCCCGCCCACTATATCGATGAGCAGTTCTTC
CASSPAHYIDEQFF
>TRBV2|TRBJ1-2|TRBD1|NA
TGTGCCAGCAGTGAAGAACAGGGGGTCTATGGCTACACCTTC
CASSEEQGVYGYTF
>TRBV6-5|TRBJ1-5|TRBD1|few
TGTGCCAGCAGTTCCGGACAGGGGTTGAACCAGCCCCAGCATTTT
CASSSGQGLNQPQHF
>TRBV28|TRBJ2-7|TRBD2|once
TGTGCCACCAGCCTCCCACGACTAGCGCGGAGCTCCTACGAGCAGTACTTC
CATSLPRLARSSYEQYF
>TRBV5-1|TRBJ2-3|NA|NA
TGCGCCAGCAGGTCGTCCGACAGCACAGATACGCAGTATTTT
CASRSSDSTDTQYF
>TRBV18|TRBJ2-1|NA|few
TGTGCCAGCTCACCATCCCTCTCCTACAATGAGCAGTTCTTC
CASSPSLSYNEQFF
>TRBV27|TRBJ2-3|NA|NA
TGTGCCAGCAGTTTAAGCCTCCGGAAGGTCACAGATACGCAGTATTTT
CASSLSLRKVTDTQYF
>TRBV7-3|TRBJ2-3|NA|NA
TGTGCCAGCAGCTCCCGCAAGGGGGGACTGACAGATACGCAGTATTTT
CASSSRKGGLTDTQYF
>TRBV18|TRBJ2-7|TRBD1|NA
TGTGCCAGCCAACGGACAGGGTCGGCCTACGAGCAGTACTTC
CASQRTGSAYEQYF
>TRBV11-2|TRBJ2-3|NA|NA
TGTGCCAGCAGCTTATTTGTGGGAGCCACCCCGGGAGATACGCAGTATTTT
CASSLFVGATPGDTQYF
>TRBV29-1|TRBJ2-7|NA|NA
TGCAGCGCCGCCCGGGACAAATTATACGAGCAGTACTTC
CSAARDKLYEQYF